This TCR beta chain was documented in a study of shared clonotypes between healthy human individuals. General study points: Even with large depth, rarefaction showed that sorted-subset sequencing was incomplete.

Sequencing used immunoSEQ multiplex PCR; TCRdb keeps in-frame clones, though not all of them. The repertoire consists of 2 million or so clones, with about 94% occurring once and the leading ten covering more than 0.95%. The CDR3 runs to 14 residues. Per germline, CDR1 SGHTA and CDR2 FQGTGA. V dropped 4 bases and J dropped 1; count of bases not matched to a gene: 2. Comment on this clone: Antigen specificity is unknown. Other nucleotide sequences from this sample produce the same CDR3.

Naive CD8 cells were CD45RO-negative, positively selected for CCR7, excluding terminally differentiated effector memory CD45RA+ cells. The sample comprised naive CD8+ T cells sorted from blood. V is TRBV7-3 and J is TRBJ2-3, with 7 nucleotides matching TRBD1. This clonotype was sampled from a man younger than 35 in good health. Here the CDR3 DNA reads TGTGCCAGCAGCTCCGGACAGGGCACAGATACGCAGTATTTT. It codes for CASSSGQGTDTQYF.